These T cell receptor beta chains were read from a single sample in a study of blood T cells in healthy people across ages. TCRdb re-analysed the 5' RACE reads in MiXCR, keeping a single row per CDR3 protein. The table has more than 1.4 million distinct CDR3 sequences, 42% seen once. The sample comprised blood. The receptors were sampled from a woman aged 18-29 years in good health. CDR3s include the opening cysteine and the closing phenylalanine or tryptophan. Fields, in order: CDR3 length, V gene, D gene, J gene, clone size, CDR3 DNA, CDR3 protein. The D gene is left open where the match is weak. Expanded clones get a size class; other rows say once, few or many, or leave the size out.

>12|TRBV7-9|-|TRBJ2-7|few
TGTGCCAGCAGCTTAGGTCCGGAAGAGCAGTACTTC
CASSLGPEEQYF
>14|TRBV12-3/TRBV12-4|TRBD2|TRBJ2-7|many
TGTGCCAGCAGTTTCGGGCTAGCGGGAGACGAGCAGTACTTC
CASSFGLAGDEQYF
>14|TRBV5-1|-|TRBJ2-2|-
TGCGCCAGCAGCTTGGCCTTAAGGGCCGGGGAGCTGTTTTTT
CASSLALRAGELFF
>20|TRBV5-1|TRBD2|TRBJ2-3|few
TGCGCCAGCAGCTTGAACCCGACGAGCGGGAGGGCCGGCAGCACAGATACGCAGTATTTT
CASSLNPTSGRAGSTDTQYF
>14|TRBV12-3/TRBV12-4|-|TRBJ2-7|-
TGTGCCAGCAGTCCCGGATTAACTTACAATGAGCAGTACTTC
CASSPGLTYNEQYF
>16|TRBV4-1|TRBD2|TRBJ2-5|-
TGCGCCAGCAGCCGACTAGCGGGGGATCACGGGGAGACCCAGTACTTC
CASSRLAGDHGETQYF
>12|TRBV10-3|TRBD1|TRBJ1-1|few
TGTGCCATCAGTCAGGGACAGAATGAAGCTTTCTTT
CAISQGQNEAFF
>12|TRBV20-1|-|TRBJ2-7|-
TGCAGGGCTTCACAGGGCTCCTACGAGCAGTACTTC
CRASQGSYEQYF
>11|TRBV27|TRBD1|TRBJ1-2|-
TGTGCCAGCGGAACAGGGGGTCCCTACACCTTC
CASGTGGPYTF
>16|TRBV2|-|TRBJ1-4|-
TGTGCCAGCAGTGAGGGGGGGCACCCTGTGGGCGAAAAACTGTTTTTT
CASSEGGHPVGEKLFF
>14|TRBV27|-|TRBJ2-7|-
TGTGCCAGCAGTTTACGGGGAACTTTCTACGAGCAGTACTTC
CASSLRGTFYEQYF
>14|TRBV7-7|-|TRBJ2-3|once
TGTGCCAGCAGCTTGAGCGGGCCGGATAATACGCAGTATTTT
CASSLSGPDNTQYF
>15|TRBV3-1|-|TRBJ2-3|-
TGTGCCAGCAGCCTCACTTCTTTCGGGGTTGATACGCAGTATTTT
CASSLTSFGVDTQYF
>12|TRBV29-1|-|TRBJ1-4|-
TGCAGCGTTTGGACAGAGAATGAAAAACTGTTTTTT
CSVWTENEKLFF
>14|TRBV10-3|-|TRBJ1-2|-
TGTGCCATCAGTGACCAGCAGGGGAACTATGGCTACACCTTC
CAISDQQGNYGYTF
>16|TRBV20-1|-|TRBJ2-1|-
TGCAGTGCTAGAGCCAAGAAGACTAGTATCGGCGATGAGCAGTTCTTC
CSARAKKTSIGDEQFF
>17|TRBV18|-|TRBJ2-7|once
TGTGCCAGCTCGCAAAAGGGGACCCTTGGAGGGGGTTACGAGCAGTACTTC
CASSQKGTLGGGYEQYF
>14|TRBV29-1|-|TRBJ1-1|-
TGCAGCGTTGAGACACAGGGATCCAGCACTGAAGCTTTCTTT
CSVETQGSSTEAFF
>14|TRBV12-3/TRBV12-4|TRBD1|TRBJ1-6|-
TGTGCCAGCGCGGACAGGGGGGGGAATTCACCCCTCCACTTT
CASADRGGNSPLHF
>13|TRBV30|-|TRBJ2-3|-
TGTGCCTGGAGAGAGAGTAGCACAGATACGCAGTATTTT
CAWRESSTDTQYF
>14|TRBV18|TRBD2|TRBJ2-7|-
TGTGCCAGCTCGCCGGGACTAGTCAACAATGAGCAGTACTTC
CASSPGLVNNEQYF
>16|TRBV11-2|TRBD1|TRBJ2-4|-
TGTGCCAGCAGCTTAGATCTGAGGACAGGGCGGGACATTCAGTACTTC
CASSLDLRTGRDIQYF
>14|TRBV21-1|-|TRBJ2-1|few
TGTGCCAGCAGCAACCGGATGGCAGCGTTTGAGCAGTTCTTC
CASSNRMAAFEQFF
>14|TRBV20-1|-|TRBJ2-4|few
TGCAGTGCTGGAAGACAGTTAGCCAAAAACATTCAGTACTTC
CSAGRQLAKNIQYF
>13|TRBV7-2|-|TRBJ2-5|many
TGTGCCAGCAGCCCCGACCCAATAGAGACCCAGTACTTC
CASSPDPIETQYF
>16|TRBV7-9|TRBD2|TRBJ2-1|few
TGTGCCAGCAGCTTAGGTGTTGGCGGGAGGAAAGATGAGCAGTTCTTC
CASSLGVGGRKDEQFF
>15|TRBV3-1|-|TRBJ2-7|-
TGTGCCAGCAGCCAAGAGGCTGGGACCGCCTACGAGCAGTACTTC
CASSQEAGTAYEQYF
>15|TRBV29-1|-|TRBJ2-1|few
TGCAGCGTTGAGGAGGGGGTTACCTCCTACAATGAGCAGTTCTTC
CSVEEGVTSYNEQFF
>15|TRBV28|-|TRBJ1-5|-
TGTGCCAGCAGTGCCATGGGCAGGGTGAATCAGCCCCAGCATTTT
CASSAMGRVNQPQHF
>15|TRBV5-6|-|TRBJ2-5|-
TGTGCCAGCAGCTTGAGCGGACACCGGTGGAGGGAGCAGTACTTC
CASSLSGHRWREQYF
>17|TRBV13|TRBD2|TRBJ2-3|few
TGTGCCAGCAGCTCCCTCGGACTAGCGGTTCCTAGGGATACGCAGTATTTT
CASSSLGLAVPRDTQYF
>14|TRBV30|-|TRBJ1-4|-
TGTGCCTGGAGTCGACAGGCAACTAATGAAAAACTGTTTTTT
CAWSRQATNEKLFF
>12|TRBV5-1|-|TRBJ2-7|-
TGCGCCAGCAGTCAAGGGGGTTACGGGCAGTACTTC
CASSQGGYGQYF
>13|TRBV10-3|-|TRBJ1-1|-
TGTGCCATCATGGACCCCACGAAGACTGAAGCTTTCTTT
CAIMDPTKTEAFF
>11|TRBV2|-|TRBJ1-1|-
TGTGCCAGCAGTGATTGGACTGAAGCTTTCTTT
CASSDWTEAFF
>17|TRBV2|-|TRBJ1-4|-
TGTGCCAGCACCTTAAAAGACAGTCGCGCAACTAATGAAAAACTGTTTTTT
CASTLKDSRATNEKLFF
>14|TRBV19|-|TRBJ2-7|-
TGTGCCAGTAGTCCCGGGTCTAGTGCCTACGAGCAGTACTTC
CASSPGSSAYEQYF
>18|TRBV6-1|-|TRBJ2-7|few
TGTGCCAGCAGTGAAGCGGGACCTCTTTTTCAGGGCTCCTACGAGCAGTACTTC
CASSEAGPLFQGSYEQYF
>16|TRBV6-5|-|TRBJ2-3|-
TGTGCCAGCAGTCCGCTAGGTAGCGGCATCACAGATACGCAGTATTTT
CASSPLGSGITDTQYF
>21|TRBV6-5|TRBD2|TRBJ2-1|-
TGTGCCAGCAGTTATCGGAGCTCTGGACTAGCGGGTAGAAGAACCTACAATGAGCAGTTCTTC
CASSYRSSGLAGRRTYNEQFF
>14|TRBV27|-|TRBJ2-5|-
TGTGCCAGCAGCACGGACTACCACCAAGAGACCCAGTACTTC
CASSTDYHQETQYF
>11|TRBV5-1|-|TRBJ2-5|-
TGCGCCAGCAGCTTAGGCATCAATTGGTACTTC
CASSLGINWYF
>14|TRBV4-1|TRBD1|TRBJ2-5|few
TGCGCCAGCAGCCGAAACAGGGGGGACGAGACCCAGTACTTC
CASSRNRGDETQYF
>15|TRBV3-1|TRBD2|TRBJ2-5|-
TGTGCCAGCAGCATCGGGACTAGCGGGAGAAATGAGCAGTACTTC
CASSIGTSGRNEQYF
>14|TRBV29-1|TRBD2|TRBJ2-1|few
TGCAGCGTGGTAAGGACTAGCGGGTACAATGAGCAGTTCTTC
CSVVRTSGYNEQFF
>13|TRBV25-1|-|TRBJ1-5|-
TGTGCCAGCAGTGCCCTGTTCAATCAGCCCCAGCATTTT
CASSALFNQPQHF
>12|TRBV6-2/TRBV6-3|-|TRBJ2-7|-
TGTGCGACAAGTCGAGCAGTCTACGAGCAGTACTTC
CATSRAVYEQYF
>15|TRBV7-3|TRBD2|TRBJ2-1|few
TGTGCCAGCAGCTTGACTAGCGGGGTGAAGAATGAGCAGTTCTTC
CASSLTSGVKNEQFF
>12|TRBV2|-|TRBJ2-1|-
TGTGCCAGCAGTGCTGAAACAGTTTTTTGGTTCTTC
CASSAETVFWFF
>16|TRBV21-1|-|TRBJ1-1|few
TGTGCCAGCAGCCCAGACAGGGGGCCAGGAAACACTGAAGCTTTCTTT
CASSPDRGPGNTEAFF
>16|TRBV7-9|-|TRBJ1-2|few
TGTGCCAGCAGCCTCGACGCTAGGGGATTTAACTATGGCTACACCTTC
CASSLDARGFNYGYTF
>17|TRBV15|-|TRBJ2-5|-
TGTGCCACCAGCAGAGATGTAGGGAGTTTGGGTAAAGAGACCCAGTACTTC
CATSRDVGSLGKETQYF
>14|TRBV20-1|TRBD2|TRBJ2-3|-
TGCAGTGCCCTGAGAGGGGAGGGCCCAGATACGCAGTATTTT
CSALRGEGPDTQYF
>12|TRBV6-2/TRBV6-3|-|TRBJ2-4|-
TGTGCCAGCAGTTATACGGACGGGGAGCAGTACTTC
CASSYTDGEQYF
>15|TRBV2|-|TRBJ2-5|-
TGTGCCAGCCGCCACAGGGACATCCTTGAAAAGACCCAGTACTTC
CASRHRDILEKTQYF
>17|TRBV11-2|-|TRBJ1-2|-
TGTGCCAGCAGCCTAGAATACCTTAGTGGGACAATGTATGGCTACACCTTC
CASSLEYLSGTMYGYTF
>13|TRBV10-3|-|TRBJ2-1|few
TGTGCCGTGACCAACAGGCCCTACAATGAGCAGTTCTTC
CAVTNRPYNEQFF
>14|TRBV13|-|TRBJ1-2|-
TGTGCCAGCAGTCCCAACCCCCCAAGGAGTGGCTACACCTTC
CASSPNPPRSGYTF
>14|TRBV5-1|-|TRBJ1-6|few
TGCGCCAGCAGTCCCGACAGTTTTCCCGCTGCCCTCCACTTT
CASSPDSFPAALHF
>14|TRBV7-7|TRBD2|TRBJ2-7|few
TGTGCCAGCAGAAAACTAGCGGGAGCGGACGAGCAGTACTTC
CASRKLAGADEQYF